This section outlines one T cell receptor (beta chain) sequence together with its context. This clone turned up a few times. Its antigen remains unidentified. Base quality data are lacking; no much larger clone is found one base away. The trial excluded patients who had a history of autoimmune disease or who were on systemic immunosuppression. Peripheral blood for TCR sequencing was collected from all dose cohorts at baseline, on cycle 4 day 1, and on cycle 7 day 1. The samples were taken from a phase I, first-in-human, multicenter, open-label dose-escalation trial of ivuxolimab. The trial enrolled adults with locally advanced or metastatic head and neck squamous cell, hepatocellular, melanoma or renal cell carcinoma. Before TCR sequencing, CD4+ T cells and CD8+ T cells were sorted from peripheral blood as separate populations. To sequence the TCRbeta CDR3 region, genomic DNA was isolated from the sorted cells. The immunoSEQ Assay was used to sequence the TCRbeta CDR3 regions. TCRdb took over this immuneACCESS table, retaining in-frame rearrangements with V and J assigned. Such tables are incomplete; in checked studies, under half of the missing clones stem from an unresolved V gene, and the remainder is unexplained. Present in this sample are 90,000 or so clones, 91% of which were seen just once. In total, the top ten clones hold 0.81% of the sample.

This sample stems from a study of OX40 agonist ivuxolimab in advanced cancers. Regarding the complete study: Ivuxolimab, which targeted the costimulatory receptor OX40 (CD134), was an agonistic, fully human IgG2 monoclonal antibody. Patients were allowed to have had prior anti-PD-1, anti-PD-L1 or anti-CTLA-4 therapy, and around 43% of the dose-escalation patients had been treated with checkpoint inhibitors. In the dose-escalation cohort, 70% to 90% of patients were male, and the mean age was approximately 60 years with a range of roughly 20 to 79. Three dose-escalation patients achieved partial responses, one with hepatocellular carcinoma and two with cutaneous melanoma. The monotherapy dose-escalation portion (N of about 49 patients) of the phase I ivuxolimab trial is reported in the paper. Intravenous ivuxolimab was administered to patients every 2 weeks at six dose levels: 0.01, 0.1, 0.3, 1.5, 3 and 10 mg/kg. Of the approximately 50 dose-escalation patients, hepatocellular carcinoma was present in 19, melanoma in approximately 15, renal cell carcinoma in 9 and head and neck cancer in 9. Peripheral TCRbeta sequencing aimed to test whether ivuxolimab altered TCR sequence diversity and caused clonal T-cell expansion.

Broader findings and caveats from the paper: Low levels of normalized T-cell clonal expansion were also seen in some patients who did not respond. In partial responders in the 0.1-3.0 mg/kg groups, normalized peripheral clonal expansion was found to be among the lowest, especially among CD8+ T cells. Antigen specificity was not determined for the clonally expanded peripheral T cells. On average, CD8+ T cells showed more expanded clones than CD4+ T cells after ivuxolimab. At doses of 0.1 to 3.0 mg/kg, clonal expansion of both CD4+ and CD8+ blood T cells was observed from baseline to week 6.

The CDR3 has 15 amino acids, counting the end cysteine and phenylalanine. Only the CDR3 DNA stays, 45 bases, in frame from base 1. The germline V gene specifies SGHNT as CDR1 and YENEEA as CDR2. The germline V and J ends show losses of 0 bases and 8 bases respectively, and no gene match explains 3 bases of the junction. The sequenced sample was CD4+ or CD8+ T cells sorted from blood, obtained in a trial of the OX40 agonist ivuxolimab. The clonotype comes from an adult with an advanced solid tumor such as melanoma, head and neck, liver or kidney cancer. The sequence is built from TRBV11-3 and TRBJ2-1; 11 central bases correspond to TRBD1. The CDR3 here reads CASSLEGQGVHEQFF. The DNA is as follows: TGTGCCAGCAGCTTAGAGGGACAGGGGGTCCATGAGCAGTTCTTC.